This T cell receptor beta chain was retrieved from a study of OX40 agonist ivuxolimab in advanced cancers. The method was immunoSEQ multiplex PCR; TCRdb's version includes in-frame clones alone and lacks a portion of them. Of 70,000 to 95,000 clones listed, 88% are singletons. The sequences come from CD4+ or CD8+ T cells sorted from blood, collected in a trial of the OX40 agonist ivuxolimab. The TCR sequence derives from an adult with an advanced solid tumor such as melanoma, head and neck, liver or kidney cancer.

CDR3 region: CASSSGTRRIVQYF. The CDR3 nucleotides are TGTGCCAGCAGTTCCGGGACCCGTCGAATTGTCCAGTACTTC. This chain links TRBV27 with TRBJ2-5; either TRBD1 or TRBD2 may supply D (5 bases each). Trimming stripped 4 bases from V and 10 bases from J, with 19 bases between. The germline V gene encodes CDR1 MNHEY and CDR2 SMNVEV (reference sequence). This CDR3 is 14 amino acids long.